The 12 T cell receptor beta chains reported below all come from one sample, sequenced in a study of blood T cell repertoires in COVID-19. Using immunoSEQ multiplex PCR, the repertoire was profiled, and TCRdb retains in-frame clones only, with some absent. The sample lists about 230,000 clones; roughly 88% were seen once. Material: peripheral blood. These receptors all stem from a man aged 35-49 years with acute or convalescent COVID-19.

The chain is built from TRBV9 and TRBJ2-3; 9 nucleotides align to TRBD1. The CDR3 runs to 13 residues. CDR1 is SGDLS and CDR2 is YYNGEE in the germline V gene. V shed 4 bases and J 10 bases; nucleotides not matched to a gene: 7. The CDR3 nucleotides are TGTGCCAGCAGCTCAAAAGGGACAGGGCCGCAGTATTTT. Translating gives CASSSKGTGPQYF.

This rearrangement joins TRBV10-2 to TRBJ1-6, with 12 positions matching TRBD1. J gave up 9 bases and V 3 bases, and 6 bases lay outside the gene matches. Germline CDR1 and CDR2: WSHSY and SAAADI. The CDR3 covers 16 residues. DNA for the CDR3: TGCGCCAGCAGTGATTCGGGACAGGGGGCTGGTTCACCCCTCCACTTT. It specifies CASSDSGQGAGSPLHF.

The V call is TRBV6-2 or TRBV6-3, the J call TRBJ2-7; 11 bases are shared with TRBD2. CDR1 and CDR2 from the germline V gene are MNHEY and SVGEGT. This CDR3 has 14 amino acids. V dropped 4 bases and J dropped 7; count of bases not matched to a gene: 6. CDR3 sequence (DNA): TGTGCCAGCAGTTTAGCGGGAGGGCCTTATGAGCAGTACTTC. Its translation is CASSLAGGPYEQYF.

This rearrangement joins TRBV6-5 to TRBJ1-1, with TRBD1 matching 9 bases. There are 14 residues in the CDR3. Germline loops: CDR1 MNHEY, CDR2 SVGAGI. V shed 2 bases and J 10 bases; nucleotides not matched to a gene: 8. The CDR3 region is CASSYAGQGFGAFF. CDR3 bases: TGTGCCAGCAGTTACGCCGGACAGGGGTTTGGAGCTTTCTTT.

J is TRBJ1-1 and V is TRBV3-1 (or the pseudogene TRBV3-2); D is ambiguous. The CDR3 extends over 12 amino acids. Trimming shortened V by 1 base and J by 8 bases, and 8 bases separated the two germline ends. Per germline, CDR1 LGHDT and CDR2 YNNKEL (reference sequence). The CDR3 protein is CASSQGELEAFF. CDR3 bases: TGTGCCAGCAGCCAAGGTGAGCTGGAAGCTTTCTTT.

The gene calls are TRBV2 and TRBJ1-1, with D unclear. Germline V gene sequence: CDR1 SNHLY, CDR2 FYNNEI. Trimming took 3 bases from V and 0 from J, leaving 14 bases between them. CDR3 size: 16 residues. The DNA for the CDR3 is TGTGCCAGCAGTGAGGGTTGGGCAGACCTGAACACTGAAGCTTTCTTT. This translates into CASSEGWADLNTEAFF.

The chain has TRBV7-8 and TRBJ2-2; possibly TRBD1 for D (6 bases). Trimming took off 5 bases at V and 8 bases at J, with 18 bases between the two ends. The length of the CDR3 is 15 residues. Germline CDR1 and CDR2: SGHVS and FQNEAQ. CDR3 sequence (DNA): TGTGCCAGCAGCGCAGAAGACAGGATCTCAGGGGAGCTGTTTTTT. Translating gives CASSAEDRISGELFF. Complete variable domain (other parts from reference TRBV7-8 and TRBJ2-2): GAGVSQSPRYKVAKRGQDVALRCDPISGHVSLFWYQQALGQGPEFLTYFQNEAQLDKSGLPSDRFFAERPEGSVSTLKIQRTQQEDSAVYLCASSAEDRISGELFFGEGSRLTVL.

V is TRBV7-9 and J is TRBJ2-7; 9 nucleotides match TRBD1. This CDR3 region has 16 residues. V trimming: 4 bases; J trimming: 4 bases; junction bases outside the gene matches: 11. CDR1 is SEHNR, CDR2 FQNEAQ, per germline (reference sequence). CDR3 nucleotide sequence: TGTGCCAGCAGCTCCCCCGGGACAGGGATAACTTACGAGCAGTACTTC. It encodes CASSSPGTGITYEQYF.

In DNA, the CDR3 is TGTGCCAGTAGTAATGTCCGGGGGACTGAAGCTTTCTTT. Residues: CASSNVRGTEAFF. The chain recombines TRBV19 with TRBJ1-1; a possible D gene is TRBD1 (5 bases). Trimming took off 4 bases at V and 5 bases at J, with 11 bases between the two ends. The CDR3 length is 13 residues. Looked up from germline, CDR1 is LNHDA and CDR2 is SQIVND (reference sequence).

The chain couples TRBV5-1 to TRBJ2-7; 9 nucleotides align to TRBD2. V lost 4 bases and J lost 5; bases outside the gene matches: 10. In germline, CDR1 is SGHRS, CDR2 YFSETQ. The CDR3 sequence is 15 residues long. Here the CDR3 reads CASSPRAGGGNEQYF. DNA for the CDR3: TGCGCCAGCAGCCCCCGAGCGGGGGGTGGAAACGAGCAGTACTTC.

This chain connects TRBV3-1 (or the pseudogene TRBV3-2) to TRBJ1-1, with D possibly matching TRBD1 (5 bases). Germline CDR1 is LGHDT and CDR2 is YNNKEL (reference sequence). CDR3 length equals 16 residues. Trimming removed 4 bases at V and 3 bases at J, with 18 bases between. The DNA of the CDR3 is TGTGCCAGCAGCCTGAGTGGCAGGGCGTGGGACACTGAAGCTTTCTTT. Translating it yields CASSLSGRAWDTEAFF.

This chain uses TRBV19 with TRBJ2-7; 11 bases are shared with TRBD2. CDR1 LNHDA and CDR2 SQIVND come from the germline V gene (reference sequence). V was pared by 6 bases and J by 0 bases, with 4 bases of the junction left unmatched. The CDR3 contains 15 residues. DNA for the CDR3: TGTGCCAGTAGATCGACTAGCGGGGCCTCCTACGAGCAGTACTTC. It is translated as CASRSTSGASYEQYF.